The 20 T cell receptor beta chains presented below share a single source sample, sequenced in a study of cytomegalovirus exposure and HLA in healthy donors. This PCR relied on a set of 60 Vbeta primers and 13 Jbeta primers. Method: immunoSEQ multiplex PCR; TCRdb's copy keeps in-frame clones and lacks some. The sample has approximately 100,000 clones; around three quarters are singletons. Sequenced material: PBMCs. These receptors originate from a female donor in good health and CMV-seropositive.

The chain is built from TRBV30 and TRBJ2-7; 7 bases are a match to TRBD1. Germline lookup yields CDR1 GTSNPN and CDR2 SVGIG (reference sequence). The CDR3 spans 15 residues. Trimming cost V 5 bases and J 0 bases; bases outside gene matches: 10. CDR3 DNA: TGTGCCTGGGAAAAGAGGGGGCCGTCCTCCTACGAGCAGTACTTC. As protein: CAWEKRGPSSYEQYF.

There are a few counts of this clone. At one end, the junction sequence differs from germline, possibly due to a read error. The chain is built from TRBV7-9 and TRBJ2-3, with D possibly matching TRBD2 (5 bases). Germline assignment: CDR1 SEHNR and CDR2 FQNEAQ (reference sequence). The CDR3 loop spans 16 amino acids. For the CDR3, the DNA is TGTTCCAGCAGCGCCCGATCGGGTCCGGGGACAGATACGCAGTATTTT. Its protein is CSSSARSGPGTDTQYF.

This CDR3 is CASSRGTGDFYYNSPLHF. As DNA, the CDR3 is TGTGCCAGCAGCAGAGGGACAGGGGATTTTTACTATAATTCACCCCTCCACTTT. This chain links TRBV5-5 with TRBJ1-6; 10 bases line up with TRBD1. The CDR3 spans 18 residues. The germline CDR1 and CDR2 sequences are SGHKS and YYEKEE (reference sequence). With V trimmed by 4 bases and J by 3 bases, 10 bases remained unmatched.

V is TRBV2 and J is TRBJ2-5; 9 positions agree with TRBD2. CDR1 SNHLY and CDR2 FYNNEI come from the germline V gene. J was trimmed by 2 bases and V by 6 bases; bases with no gene match: 10. The CDR3 length is 16 residues. CDR3 sequence: CASSATSGWSQETQYF. CDR3 in DNA: TGTGCCAGCAGCGCAACTAGCGGGTGGTCGCAAGAGACCCAGTACTTC.

The CDR3 protein is CASSQGSGTVTEAFF. CDR3 nucleotides: TGTGCCAGCAGCCAAGGGTCAGGGACAGTCACTGAAGCTTTCTTT. The V and J genes are TRBV4-2 and TRBJ1-1, with 7 positions matching TRBD1. CDR3 length: 15 amino acids. Germline CDR1 LGHNA, CDR2 YNFKEQ. With 1 base clipped from V and 4 bases from J, the junction kept 6 bases outside the gene matches.

The chain is built from TRBV7-8 and TRBJ2-3; unclear D gene. Germline CDR1 and CDR2: SGHVS and FQNEAQ. V was pared by 1 base and J by 6 bases, with 8 bases between. CDR3 length equals 13 residues. The CDR3 sequence is CASSLGAWDTQYF. The CDR3 DNA sequence: TGTGCCAGCAGCTTAGGGGCCTGGGATACGCAGTATTTT.

The J gene is TRBJ1-1, the V gene TRBV7-7; tentative D call: TRBD1 (5 bases). The CDR3 runs to 13 residues. The germline gives CDR1 SSHAT, CDR2 FNYEAQ (reference sequence). The V gene lost 4 bases and the J gene lost 6 bases, with 12 bases spanning the gap. The CDR3 here is CASSSSAGSEAFF. In DNA form, the CDR3 reads TGTGCCAGCAGCTCATCTGCAGGGTCTGAAGCTTTCTTT.

The chain has TRBV9 and TRBJ1-3, with TRBD1 as a possible D gene (6 bases). Trimming removed 3 bases at V and 2 bases at J, with 9 bases between. The CDR3 is 14 amino acids. Per germline, CDR1 SGDLS and CDR2 YYNGEE. Here the CDR3 DNA reads TGTGCCAGCAGCGCAACAGGGACTGGAAACACCATATATTTT. Amino acids: CASSATGTGNTIYF.

The CDR3 nucleotides read TGTGCCAGTAGTATAGGCCTCGGGACATATTACGAGCAGTACTTC. This codes for CASSIGLGTYYEQYF. The chain combines TRBV19 with TRBJ2-7, with D possibly TRBD1 on 6 matching bases. The CDR3 runs 15 residues. The V end was cut by 1 base, the J end by 4 bases, with 14 bases between. The germline V gene encodes CDR1 LNHDA and CDR2 SQIVND (reference sequence).

This chain joins TRBV10-3 and TRBJ1-4; TRBD1 might be the D (5 bases). CDR1 is ENHRY and CDR2 is SYGVKD in the germline V gene. V was trimmed by 0 bases and J by 8 bases, leaving 16 bases between them. This CDR3 spans 16 amino acids. The CDR3 nucleotides read TGTGCCATCAGTGAGTCGCGTGGCAGGGCTTACGAAAAACTGTTTTTT. Its translation is CAISESRGRAYEKLFF.

This rearrangement joins TRBV7-8 to TRBJ2-3; possible D gene TRBD2, 5 bases. This CDR3 is 15 amino acids long. In germline, CDR1 is SGHVS, CDR2 FQNEAQ. V lost 5 bases and J 6 bases, leaving 18 bases between the germline ends. CDR3 loop: CASSAIGSGEDTQYF. The CDR3 DNA is TGTGCCAGCAGCGCTATAGGAAGTGGGGAGGATACGCAGTATTTT.

V usage is TRBV5-6 and J usage is TRBJ2-3; 8 bases are shared with TRBD1. Germline CDR1 is SGHDT and CDR2 is YYEEEE. V shed 0 bases, J shed 2 bases, and the junction held 5 bases outside the gene matches. The CDR3 consists of 16 residues. This CDR3 is CASSLGQGSNTDTQYF. As DNA, the CDR3 is TGTGCCAGCAGCTTGGGACAGGGGTCGAACACAGATACGCAGTATTTT. Filled out from reference TRBV5-6 and TRBJ2-3, the complete variable domain reads DAGVTQSPTHLIKTRGQQVTLRCSPKSGHDTVSWYQQALGQGPQFIFQYYEEEERQRGNFPDRFSGHQFPNYSSELNVNALLLGDSALYLCASSLGQGSNTDTQYFGPGTRLTVL.

The chain is built from TRBV5-1 and TRBJ1-1; 9 bases line up with TRBD1. With V trimmed by 4 bases and J by 6 bases, 19 bases remained unmatched. The germline V gene has CDR1 SGHRS and CDR2 YFSETQ. This CDR3 comprises 18 residues. The CDR3 nucleotides read TGCGCCAGCAGCCTGGCTGGGACAGGGAGCCCTAGAGGCTCTGAAGCTTTCTTT. Its protein is CASSLAGTGSPRGSEAFF.

This clone was seen a single time. The chain links TRBV30 to TRBJ1-1; a possible D gene is TRBD1 (5 bases). CDR1 GTSNPN and CDR2 SVGIG come from the germline V gene (reference sequence). The ends were cut back, 4 bases at V and 6 bases at J, with 12 bases in the middle. The CDR3 length is 12 residues. The CDR3 sequence is CAWTHGQPEAFF. CDR3 DNA: TGTGCCTGGACTCACGGACAACCTGAAGCTTTCTTT.

This rearrangement joins TRBV5-4 to TRBJ2-7; D uncertain. Looked up from germline, CDR1 is SGHNT and CDR2 is YYREEE (reference sequence). V lost 3 bases, J lost 0 bases, and 13 bases lay in between. CDR3 length equals 15 residues. CDR3 nucleotides: TGTGCCAGCAGCTCCCACGGGTCGGGCTCCTACGAGCAGTACTTC. Translated, it gives CASSSHGSGSYEQYF.

V and J are TRBV6-4 and TRBJ1-1, with 7 bases fitting TRBD1. There are 13 residues in the CDR3. Per germline, CDR1 MRHNA and CDR2 SNTAGT. Germline trimming cut 4 bases from V and 6 bases from J; bases unmatched to any gene: 5. The CDR3: CASSAEGTAEAFF. The CDR3 coding sequence is TGTGCCAGCAGTGCAGAGGGGACAGCTGAAGCTTTCTTT.

This clone was counted a single time. The junction departs from the called germline gene at one end, perhaps through a read error. The chain employs TRBV6-1 and TRBJ2-5; no firm D call. The DNA matches TRBJ2-7 better at its end, which makes the J call doubtful. The CDR3 contains 13 residues. CDR1 MNHNS and CDR2 SASEGT come from the germline V gene. The CDR3 loop is CASSEGSRYEQYF. The CDR3 DNA reads as TGTGCCAGCAGCGAAGGGTCCCGCTACGAGCAGTACTTC.

J is TRBJ2-7 and V is TRBV19, with 10 bases aligning to TRBD2. Germline lookup yields CDR1 LNHDA and CDR2 SQIVND (reference sequence). The J segment lost 5 bases and the V segment lost 7 bases, leaving 11 bases of the junction unmatched. There are 15 residues in the CDR3. The CDR3 sequence is CASKGPTSGADEQYF. The CDR3 DNA reads as TGTGCCAGTAAGGGGCCCACTAGCGGGGCAGACGAGCAGTACTTC.

The DNA for the CDR3 is TGCGCCAGCAGCCTAGGGGACAGGAAGAACACTGAAGCTTTCTTT. Encoded protein: CASSLGDRKNTEAFF. The V and J genes are TRBV5-1 and TRBJ1-1, with TRBD1 matching over 8 bases. There are 15 residues in the CDR3. Trimming at V came to 4 bases and at J to 1 base, leaving 6 bases not matched to a gene. CDR1 is SGHRS, CDR2 YFSETQ, per germline.

The chain couples TRBV19 to TRBJ2-1, with TRBD2 matching 12 bases. Losses at the gene ends were 6 bases for V and 6 bases for J; bases not matched to a gene: 6. CDR1 and CDR2 (germline): LNHDA, SQIVND (reference sequence). This CDR3 spans 15 amino acids. CDR3 in amino acids: CASSNLAGGRNEQFF. The CDR3 DNA reads TGTGCCAGTAGCAACCTAGCGGGGGGGCGCAATGAGCAGTTCTTC.